Given below is one T cell receptor (beta chain) in context. This sample was taken from a study of T cell changes during pregnancy in multiple sclerosis. Using immunoSEQ multiplex PCR, the repertoire was profiled, and TCRdb retains in-frame clones only, with some absent. The sample yields tens of thousands of clones, around 93% seen once. The CDR3 sequence is 19 residues long. J lost 4 bases, V lost 7 bases, and 13 bases had no gene match. Looked up from germline, CDR1 is MDHEN and CDR2 is SYDVKM. This sequence joins TRBV28 and TRBJ2-1; 16 positions match TRBD2. The sequenced sample was CD8+ T cells from peripheral blood mononuclear cells, obtained in the second trimester of pregnancy. This receptor was obtained from a female donor with multiple sclerosis, enrolled in a pregnancy study. The CDR3 nucleotides read TGTGCCAGCACCCCTAGGGGGACTAGCGGGAGGGCTTGGTACAATGAGCAGTTCTTC. Amino acids: CASTPRGTSGRAWYNEQFF.